Following are 10 T cell receptor beta chains from one sample sequenced in a study of T-cell reconstitution after alpha-beta-depleted transplantation in children. The authors prepared the TCRbeta library with unique molecular identifiers. TCRdb ran MiXCR on the PCR reads and lists one entry per CDR3 protein. Seen here are nearly 550,000 distinct CDR3 sequences, 18% observed once, and the top ten hold about 3.1%. The specimen was PBMCs from the stem cell graft donor, collected from the stem cell graft. All receptors come from a human donor who donated a stem cell graft to a child with acute lymphoblastic leukemia.

This clonotype showed up just a few times. V and J are TRBV5-1 and TRBJ2-2, with 10 nucleotides matching TRBD1. With 3 bases clipped from V and 6 bases from J, the junction kept 5 bases outside the gene matches. This CDR3 comprises 15 residues. Germline V gene sequence: CDR1 SGHRS, CDR2 YFSETQ. The CDR3 DNA is TGCGCCAGCAGCTCCGGGACAGGGGATTCCGGGGAGCTGTTTTTT. Its translation is CASSSGTGDSGELFF.

The rearrangement uses TRBV5-1 and TRBJ2-3, with no clear D. CDR1 is SGHRS, CDR2 YFSETQ, per germline. V was pared by 0 bases and J by 5 bases, with 19 bases between. This CDR3 region has 17 residues. The CDR3 DNA follows: TGCGCCAGCAGCTTGGCCCGTCAATCCGGAGCTCTAGATACGCAGTATTTT. This encodes CASSLARQSGALDTQYF. Using reference TRBV5-1 and TRBJ2-3 for the parts outside the CDR3, the full variable domain is KAGVTQTPRYLIKTRGQQVTLSCSPISGHRSVSWYQQTPGQGLQFLFEYFSETQRNKGNFPGRFSGRQFSNSRSEMNVSTLELGDSALYLCASSLARQSGALDTQYFGPGTRLTVL.

About this clonotype: An end of the junction differs from the germline gene, which may be a read error. The chain has TRBV18 and TRBJ1-3; D call uncertain. The CDR3 sequence is 15 residues long. Germline V gives CDR1 KGHSH, CDR2 LQKENI. The CDR3 is CAGSPGTDSGNTIYF. DNA of the CDR3: TGTGCCGGCTCACCAGGCACCGACTCTGGAAACACCATATATTTT.

This clonotype occurred a few times. The CDR3 protein is CASSTRGRTGGSYNEQFF. The CDR3 bases are TGCGCCAGCAGCACCCGGGGGAGGACAGGGGGTTCCTACAATGAGCAGTTCTTC. The chain employs TRBV5-1 and TRBJ2-1, with 10 bases fitting TRBD1. Trimming removed 4 bases from V and 1 base from J; junction bases left unmatched: 11. CDR3 length equals 18 residues. Germline V CDR1 and CDR2: SGHRS, YFSETQ. Full variable domain (remainder filled in from reference TRBV5-1 and TRBJ2-1): KAGVTQTPRYLIKTRGQQVTLSCSPISGHRSVSWYQQTPGQGLQFLFEYFSETQRNKGNFPGRFSGRQFSNSRSEMNVSTLELGDSALYLCASSTRGRTGGSYNEQFFGPGTRLTVL.

The rearrangement uses TRBV4-1 and TRBJ2-3; D is perhaps TRBD1 (6 bases). The germline gives CDR1 MGHRA, CDR2 YSYEKL. The CDR3 has 15 amino acids. The V gene lost 6 bases and the J gene lost 3 bases, with 16 bases spanning the gap. The CDR3 coding sequence is TGCGCCAGCAGAACAGGGTTAGGGGTTACAGATACGCAGTATTTT. This encodes CASRTGLGVTDTQYF.

The DNA of the CDR3 is TGTGCCAGCAGCCAAAATTGGCGGGAAACAGATACGCAGTATTTT. This sequence encodes CASSQNWRETDTQYF. This chain joins TRBV3-1 and TRBJ2-3; D perhaps matches TRBD2 (6 bases). The CDR3 totals 15 residues. Germline CDR1 and CDR2: LGHDT and YNNKEL (reference sequence). V was trimmed by 2 bases and J by 3 bases, leaving 12 bases between them.

This clonotype was picked up a small number of times. The rearrangement joins TRBV27 to TRBJ2-7, with D perhaps given as TRBD1 or TRBD2 (5 bases each). Germline values: CDR1 MNHEY, CDR2 SMNVEV (reference sequence). V lost 5 bases to trimming and J lost 4 bases, with 15 bases between them. The CDR3 totals 14 residues. DNA for the CDR3: TGTGCCAGCAGTAGCCGGGACGTATCGTACGAGCAGTACTTC. It codes for CASSSRDVSYEQYF.

V gene TRBV7-9 combines with J gene TRBJ1-6, with D possibly TRBD1 on 6 matching bases. CDR3 length: 18 residues. Trimming took off 1 base at V and 7 bases at J, with 20 bases between the two ends. Germline CDR1 is SEHNR and CDR2 is FQNEAQ (reference sequence). The CDR3 spells CASSLGGYGGGSNSPLHF. The CDR3 DNA sequence: TGTGCCAGCAGCTTAGGAGGATACGGCGGGGGCTCCAATTCACCCCTCCACTTT.

In its sample, this clonotype was seen a few times. The rearrangement joins TRBV20-1 to TRBJ1-5; 7 nucleotides line up with TRBD1. The CDR3 totals 13 residues. Germline-derived CDR1 and CDR2 are DFQATT and SNEGSKA (reference sequence). V gave up 5 bases and J gave up 4 bases; unmatched junction bases: 5. The CDR3 sequence: CSAGTVGNQPQHF. The CDR3, as DNA: TGCAGTGCTGGGACAGTTGGAAATCAGCCCCAGCATTTT.

Only a few counts were recorded for this clonotype. The rearrangement uses TRBV21-1 and TRBJ2-7; TRBD2 reflects the table's D call only, with no check against the DNA. TRBV21-1 is noted as a pseudogene. This CDR3 has 14 amino acids. The CDR3 region has the DNA TGTGCCAGCAGCGGCGGGGGGGGGCTTAAGGAGCAGTACTTC. It yields the protein CASSGGGGLKEQYF.